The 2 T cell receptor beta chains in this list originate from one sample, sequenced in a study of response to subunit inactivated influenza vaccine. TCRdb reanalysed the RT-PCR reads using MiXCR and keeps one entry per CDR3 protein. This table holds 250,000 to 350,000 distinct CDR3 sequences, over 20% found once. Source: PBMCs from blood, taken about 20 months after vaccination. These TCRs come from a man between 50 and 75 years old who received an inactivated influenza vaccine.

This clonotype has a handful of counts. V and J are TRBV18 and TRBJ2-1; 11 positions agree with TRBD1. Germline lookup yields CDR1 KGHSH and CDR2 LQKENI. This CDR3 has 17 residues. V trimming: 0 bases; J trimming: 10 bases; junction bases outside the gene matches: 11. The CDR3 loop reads CASSPPWDRGYLEEQFF. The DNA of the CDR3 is TGTGCCAGCTCACCACCATGGGACAGGGGGTATCTAGAAGAGCAGTTCTTC.

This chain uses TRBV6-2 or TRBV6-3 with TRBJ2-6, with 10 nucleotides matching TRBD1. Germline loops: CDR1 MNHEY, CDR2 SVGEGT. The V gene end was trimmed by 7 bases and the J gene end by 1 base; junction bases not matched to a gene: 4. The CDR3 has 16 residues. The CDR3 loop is CASKPGQGSGANVLTF. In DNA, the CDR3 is TGTGCCAGCAAACCGGGACAGGGGTCTGGGGCCAACGTCCTGACTTTC.